This section outlines one T cell receptor (beta chain) sequence together with its context. TCRdb's copy holds only in-frame clones and misses some; the assay was immunoSEQ multiplex PCR. Among roughly 140,000 clones listed, under 95% were seen once. The data were obtained in a study of T cell responses to AZD1222 COVID-19 vaccine. The CDR3 sequence is 14 residues long. The V and J ends lost 8 bases and 0 bases, in that order; junction bases with no gene match: 6. Germline CDR1 is LNHDA and CDR2 is SQIVND (reference sequence). This specimen consisted of peripheral blood, obtained on day 0 of AZD1222 vaccination. The rearrangement uses TRBV19 and TRBJ1-1; 7 nucleotides match TRBD1. The clonotype originates from an adult in good health. This CDR3 reads CASSLGGLNTEAFF. CDR3 bases: TGTGCCAGTTCTTTAGGGGGCCTGAACACTGAAGCTTTCTTT.